A selection of T cell receptor beta chains follows, all from one sample in a study of T cell repertoires in cytomegalovirus infection. These TCRs are of unknown antigen specificity. TCRdb called the reads again in MiXCR, with one record for every CDR3 protein. The profile shows approximately 390,000 distinct CDR3 sequences, about 35% of them singletons. Sequenced material: cultured PBMCs, taken from culture after CMV antigen stimulation. Receptors originate from a human donor in good health (CMV status not recorded). Some clones in this sample may be carry-over from other donors' samples. CDR3s include the opening cysteine and the closing phenylalanine or tryptophan. The order of the fields is D gene, J gene, clone size, V gene, CDR3 DNA, CDR3 protein. D genes are given only for firm matches. The size field is filled for only some rows; it gives once, few, many or a size class.

>.|TRBJ2-1|few|TRBV7-2
TGTGCCAGCAGCTTAGGACCGGGGAATGAGCAGTTCTTC
CASSLGPGNEQFF
>TRBD1|TRBJ2-5|.|TRBV5-4
TGTGCCAGCAGCCGGACAGGGGCTCCGGAGACCCAGTACTTC
CASSRTGAPETQYF
>.|TRBJ1-3|many|TRBV7-2
TGTGCCAGCAGCCCCCAGACAGGCGGCCACACCATATATTTT
CASSPQTGGHTIYF
>TRBD1|TRBJ1-4|.|TRBV27
TGTGCCAGCAGTTTGACAGGGAGGAATGAAAAACTGTTTTTT
CASSLTGRNEKLFF
>.|TRBJ2-7|many|TRBV7-8
TGTGCCAGCAGCCCACGAAGGGGGGCAGGAAACTACGAGCAGTACTTC
CASSPRRGAGNYEQYF
>TRBD2|TRBJ2-1|.|TRBV10-3
TGTGCCATCAGTGATAGACTAGCGGGAAGGGATGAGCAGTTCTTC
CAISDRLAGRDEQFF
>.|TRBJ2-3|few|TRBV27
TGTGCCAGCAGTTTAAGTGATGTCCGGAGAAAACGCACAGATACGCAGTATTTT
CASSLSDVRRKRTDTQYF
>.|TRBJ1-2|many|TRBV7-2
TGTGCCAGCAGCCCCAGGGAGGGCAGCTATGGCTACACCTTC
CASSPREGSYGYTF
>.|TRBJ1-1|.|TRBV6-2/TRBV6-3
TGTGCCAGCAGTTATACAGGTGCGGGGACAGAAGCTTTCTTT
CASSYTGAGTEAFF
>TRBD2|TRBJ2-1|few|TRBV12-3/TRBV12-4
TGTGCCAGCAGTTTCCGGACTAGCGGGTACGAGCAGTTCTTC
CASSFRTSGYEQFF
>.|TRBJ2-7|.|TRBV2
TGTGCCAGCAGTGAACCGATACATCCCTACGAGCAGTACTTC
CASSEPIHPYEQYF
>.|TRBJ2-3|.|TRBV29-1
TGCAGCCATGAGCGGGGCACAGATACGCAGTATTTT
CSHERGTDTQYF
>.|TRBJ1-1|many|TRBV20-1
TGCAGCGTTAGGACGGCAACTGAAGCTTTCTTT
CSVRTATEAFF
>TRBD1|TRBJ1-1|few|TRBV6-5
TGTGCCAGCAAGACCACAGGGGGTAGGGTGAACACTGAAGCTTTCTTT
CASKTTGGRVNTEAFF
>.|TRBJ2-2|.|TRBV2
TGTGCCAGCAGTGAAATTCCTAGCACCGGGGAGCTGTTTTTT
CASSEIPSTGELFF
>.|TRBJ1-5|.|TRBV7-2
TGTGACAGCAGCTTAACGGCAGGGGAGGGGGTAGCCCAGCATTTT
CDSSLTAGEGVAQHF
>.|TRBJ2-1|.|TRBV4-1
TGCGCCAGCAGCCGCCCCGGAGGGCCCCTTACAAATGAGCAGTTCTTC
CASSRPGGPLTNEQFF
>.|TRBJ2-1|.|TRBV12-3/TRBV12-4
TGTGCCAGCAGTTTTCAGGACAGCTACAATGAGCAGTTCTTC
CASSFQDSYNEQFF
>.|TRBJ2-1|.|TRBV7-2
TGTGCCAGCACTAGAGACCTGGGCTCGAAGTTCTTC
CASTRDLGSKFF
>.|TRBJ2-1|.|TRBV29-1
TGCAGCGTTGGGTTTGGGGGGTCCAATGAGCAGTTCTTC
CSVGFGGSNEQFF
>TRBD2|TRBJ2-3|.|TRBV27
TGTGCCGGGGGGGAAACAGATACGCAGTATTTT
CAGGETDTQYF
>TRBD2|TRBJ2-3|.|TRBV7-2
TGTGCCAGCAGCTTTACGAGGGAGGGCCTGAAGTATTTT
CASSFTREGLKYF
>.|TRBJ1-4|many|TRBV11-2
TGTGCCAGCAGCCCAAATTACCTGGGGAATGAAAAACTGTTTTTT
CASSPNYLGNEKLFF
>TRBD2|TRBJ2-7|.|TRBV6-2/TRBV6-3
TGTGCCAGCAGCCCCTCTGTGAACCATTACCTAGCGGGCAGCTCCTACGAGCAGTACTTC
CASSPSVNHYLAGSSYEQYF
>TRBD1|TRBJ1-1|.|TRBV5-1
TGCGCCAGCACCGGACAGGGGGGGGAAGCTTTCTTT
CASTGQGGEAFF
>.|TRBJ2-2|few|TRBV19
TGTGCCAGTAGCTACAGCAACACCGGGGAGCTGTTTTTT
CASSYSNTGELFF